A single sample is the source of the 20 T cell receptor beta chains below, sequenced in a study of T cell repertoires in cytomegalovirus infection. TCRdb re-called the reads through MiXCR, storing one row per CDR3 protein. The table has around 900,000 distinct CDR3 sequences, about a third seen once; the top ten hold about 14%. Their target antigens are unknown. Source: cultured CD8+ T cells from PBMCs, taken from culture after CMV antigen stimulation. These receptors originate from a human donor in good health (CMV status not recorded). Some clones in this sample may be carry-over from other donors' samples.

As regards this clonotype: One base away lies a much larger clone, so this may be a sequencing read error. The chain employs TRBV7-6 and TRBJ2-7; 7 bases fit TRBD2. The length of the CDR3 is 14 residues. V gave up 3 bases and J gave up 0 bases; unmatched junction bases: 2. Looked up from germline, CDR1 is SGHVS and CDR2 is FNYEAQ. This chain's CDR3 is CASSFTSDSYEQYF. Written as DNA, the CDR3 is TGTGCCAGCAGCTTTACTAGCGACTCCTACGAGCAGTACTTC.

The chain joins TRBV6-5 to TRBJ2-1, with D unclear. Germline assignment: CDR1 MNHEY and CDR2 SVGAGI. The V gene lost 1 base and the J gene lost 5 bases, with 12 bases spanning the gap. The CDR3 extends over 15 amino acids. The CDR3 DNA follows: TGTGCCAGCAGTTACTTCCTCCTGGGGAACAATGAGCAGTTCTTC. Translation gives CASSYFLLGNNEQFF.

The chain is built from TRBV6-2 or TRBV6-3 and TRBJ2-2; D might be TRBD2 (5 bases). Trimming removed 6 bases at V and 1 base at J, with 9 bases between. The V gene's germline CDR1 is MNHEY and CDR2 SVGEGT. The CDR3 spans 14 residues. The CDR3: CASRGGGNTGELFF. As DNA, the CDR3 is TGTGCCAGCAGAGGAGGTGGGAACACCGGGGAGCTGTTTTTT.

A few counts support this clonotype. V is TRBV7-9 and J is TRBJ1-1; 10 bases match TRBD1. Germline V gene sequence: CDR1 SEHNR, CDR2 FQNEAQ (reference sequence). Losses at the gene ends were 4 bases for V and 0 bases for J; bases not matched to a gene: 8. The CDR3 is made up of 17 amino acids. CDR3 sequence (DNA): TGTGCCAGCAGCTCCAGGACAGGGGGGCCCTTGAACACTGAAGCTTTCTTT. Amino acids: CASSSRTGGPLNTEAFF.

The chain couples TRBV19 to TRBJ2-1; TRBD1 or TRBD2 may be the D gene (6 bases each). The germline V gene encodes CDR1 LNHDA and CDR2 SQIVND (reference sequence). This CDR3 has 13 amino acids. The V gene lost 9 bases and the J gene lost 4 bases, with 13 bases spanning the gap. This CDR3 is CASGGGVYNEQFF. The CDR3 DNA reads TGTGCCAGCGGGGGCGGGGTGTACAATGAGCAGTTCTTC.

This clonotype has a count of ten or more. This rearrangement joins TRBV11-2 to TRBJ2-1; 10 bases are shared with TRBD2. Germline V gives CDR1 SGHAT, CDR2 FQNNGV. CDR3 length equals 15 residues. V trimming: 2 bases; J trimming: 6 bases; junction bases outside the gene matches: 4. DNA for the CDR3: TGTGCCAGCAGCTTAAGGACTAGCGGTAGCAATGAGCAGTTCTTC. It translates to CASSLRTSGSNEQFF.

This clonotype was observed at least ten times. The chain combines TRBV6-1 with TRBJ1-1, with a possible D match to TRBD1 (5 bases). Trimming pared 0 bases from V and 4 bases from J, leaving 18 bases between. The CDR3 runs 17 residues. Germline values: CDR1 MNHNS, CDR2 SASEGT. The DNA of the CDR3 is TGTGCCAGCAGTGAAGCGGGGGTTGTGTATCTGGGCACTGAAGCTTTCTTT. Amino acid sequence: CASSEAGVVYLGTEAFF.

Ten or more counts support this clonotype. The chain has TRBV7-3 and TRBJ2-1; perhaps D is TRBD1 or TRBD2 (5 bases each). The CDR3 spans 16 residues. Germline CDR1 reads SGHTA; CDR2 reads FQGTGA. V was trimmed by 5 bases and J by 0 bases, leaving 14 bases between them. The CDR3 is CASSPKGRSSYNEQFF. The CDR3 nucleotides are TGTGCCAGCAGCCCAAAGGGACGGAGCTCCTACAATGAGCAGTTCTTC. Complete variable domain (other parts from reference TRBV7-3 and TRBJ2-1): GAGVSQTPSNKVTEKGKYVELRCDPISGHTALYWYRQSLGQGPEFLIYFQGTGAADDSGLPNDRFFAVRPEGSVSTLKIQRTERGDSAVYLCASSPKGRSSYNEQFFGPGTRLTVL.

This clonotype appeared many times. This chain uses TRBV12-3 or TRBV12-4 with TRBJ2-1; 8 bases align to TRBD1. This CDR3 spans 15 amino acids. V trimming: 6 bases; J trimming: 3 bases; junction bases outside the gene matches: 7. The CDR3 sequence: CASSPGTGDYNEQFF. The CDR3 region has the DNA TGTGCCAGCAGCCCGGGGACAGGAGACTACAATGAGCAGTTCTTC.

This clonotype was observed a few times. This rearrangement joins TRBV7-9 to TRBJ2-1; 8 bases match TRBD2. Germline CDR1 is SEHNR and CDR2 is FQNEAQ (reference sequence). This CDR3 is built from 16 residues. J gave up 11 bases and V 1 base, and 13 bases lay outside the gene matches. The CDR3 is CASSLGTSGPRGKQFF. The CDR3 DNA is TGTGCCAGCAGCTTAGGAACTAGCGGCCCCAGAGGGAAGCAGTTCTTC.

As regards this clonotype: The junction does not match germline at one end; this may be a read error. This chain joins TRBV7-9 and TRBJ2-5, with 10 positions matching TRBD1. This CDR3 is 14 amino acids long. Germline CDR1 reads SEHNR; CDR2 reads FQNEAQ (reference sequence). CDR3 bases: TGTGTCAGCGCGGGACAGGGGATCTCGGAGACCCAGTACTTC. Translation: CVSAGQGISETQYF.

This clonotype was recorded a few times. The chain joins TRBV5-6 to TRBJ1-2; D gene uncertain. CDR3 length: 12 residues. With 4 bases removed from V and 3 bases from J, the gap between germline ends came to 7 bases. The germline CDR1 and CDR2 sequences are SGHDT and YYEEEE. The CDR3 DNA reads TGTGCCAGCAGCGAGGACTACTATGGCTACACCTTC. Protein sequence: CASSEDYYGYTF. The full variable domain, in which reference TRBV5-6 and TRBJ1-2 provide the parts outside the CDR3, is DAGVTQSPTHLIKTRGQQVTLRCSPKSGHDTVSWYQQALGQGPQFIFQYYEEEERQRGNFPDRFSGHQFPNYSSELNVNALLLGDSALYLCASSEDYYGYTFGSGTRLTVV.

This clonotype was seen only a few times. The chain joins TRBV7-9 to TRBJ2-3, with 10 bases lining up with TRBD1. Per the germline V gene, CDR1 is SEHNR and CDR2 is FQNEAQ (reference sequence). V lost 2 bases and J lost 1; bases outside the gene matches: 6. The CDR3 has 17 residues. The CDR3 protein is CASSLPWTGGGTDTQYF. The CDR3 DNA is TGTGCCAGCAGCTTACCATGGACAGGGGGTGGCACAGATACGCAGTATTTT.

CDR3 protein: CASSYSSGYTF. Here the CDR3 DNA reads TGTGCCAGCAGTTACTCTTCTGGCTACACCTTC. The chain carries TRBV6-6 and TRBJ1-2, with no clear D. Trimming left V 0 bases short and J 7 bases short, with 3 bases between. The CDR3 covers 11 residues. Germline loops: CDR1 MNHNY, CDR2 SVGAGI (reference sequence).

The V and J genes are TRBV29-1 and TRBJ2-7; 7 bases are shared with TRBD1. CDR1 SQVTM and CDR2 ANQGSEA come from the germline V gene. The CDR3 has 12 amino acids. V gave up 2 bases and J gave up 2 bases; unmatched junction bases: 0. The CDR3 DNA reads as TGCAGCGTTGAACAGGGGGCCTACGAGCAGTACTTC. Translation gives CSVEQGAYEQYF.

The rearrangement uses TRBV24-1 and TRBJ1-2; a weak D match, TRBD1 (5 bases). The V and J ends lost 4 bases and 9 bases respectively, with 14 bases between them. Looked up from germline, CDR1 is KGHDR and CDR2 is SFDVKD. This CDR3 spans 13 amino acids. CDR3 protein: CATSENRLTSYTF. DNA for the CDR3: TGTGCCACCAGTGAAAACAGGCTAACGAGCTACACCTTC.

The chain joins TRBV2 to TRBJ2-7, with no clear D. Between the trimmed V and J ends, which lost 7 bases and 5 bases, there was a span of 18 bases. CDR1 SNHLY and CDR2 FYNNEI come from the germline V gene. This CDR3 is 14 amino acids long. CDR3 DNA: TGTGCCAGCATTCGCCTCGAGGTAAAGGACGAGCAGTACGTC. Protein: CASIRLEVKDEQYV.

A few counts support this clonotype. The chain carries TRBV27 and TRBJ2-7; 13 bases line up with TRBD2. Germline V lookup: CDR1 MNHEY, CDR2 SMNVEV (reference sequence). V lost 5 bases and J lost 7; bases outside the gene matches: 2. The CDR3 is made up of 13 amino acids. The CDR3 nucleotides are TGTGCCAGCAGTCAGGGACTAGCGGGAGAGCAGTACGTC. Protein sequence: CASSQGLAGEQYV.

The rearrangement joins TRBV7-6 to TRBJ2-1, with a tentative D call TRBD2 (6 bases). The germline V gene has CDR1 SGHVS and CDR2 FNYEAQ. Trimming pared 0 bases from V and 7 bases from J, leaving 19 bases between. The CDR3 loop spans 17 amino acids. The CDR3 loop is CASSLAAAGRLKNEQFF. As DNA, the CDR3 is TGTGCCAGCAGCTTAGCGGCGGCGGGGAGATTGAAGAATGAGCAGTTCTTC. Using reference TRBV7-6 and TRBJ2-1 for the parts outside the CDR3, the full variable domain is GAGVSQSPRYKVTKRGQDVALRCDPISGHVSLYWYRQALGQGPEFLTYFNYEAQQDKSGLPNDRFSAERPEGSISTLTIQRTEQRDSAMYRCASSLAAAGRLKNEQFFGPGTRLTVL.

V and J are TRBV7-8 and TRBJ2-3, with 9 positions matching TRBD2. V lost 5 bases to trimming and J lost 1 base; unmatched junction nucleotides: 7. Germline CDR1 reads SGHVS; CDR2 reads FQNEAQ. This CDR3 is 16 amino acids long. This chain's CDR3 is CASSPIAGARTDTQYF. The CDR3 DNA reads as TGTGCCAGCAGCCCTATAGCGGGGGCCCGCACAGATACGCAGTATTTT.